Listed here are 20 T cell receptor beta chains from one sample, sequenced in a study of T cell responses to AZD1222 COVID-19 vaccine. The repertoire was sequenced with immunoSEQ multiplex PCR; TCRdb's copy has only in-frame clones and lacks some. The repertoire holds around 160,000 clones, about 89% seen once, with approximately 5.1% in the top ten. The input for sequencing was peripheral blood, taken on day 0 of AZD1222 vaccination. The receptors stem from an adult in good health.

The chain joins TRBV4-2 to TRBJ2-7, with 8 bases identical to TRBD2. The V and J ends lost 0 bases and 2 bases, in that order; junction bases with no gene match: 9. Germline-derived CDR1 and CDR2 are LGHNA and YNFKEQ. The CDR3 covers 17 residues. DNA for the CDR3: TGTGCCAGCAGCCAAGATGCGAGCGGGAGTCGGACCTACGAGCAGTACTTC. Encoded protein: CASSQDASGSRTYEQYF.

The chain uses TRBV7-9 and TRBJ1-1, with D maybe TRBD1 (6 bases). Germline CDR1 reads SEHNR; CDR2 reads FQNEAQ (reference sequence). This CDR3 contains 13 residues. V lost 5 bases and J lost 10, with 17 bases in between. The CDR3 nucleotides read TGTGCCAGCAGCCTCGGGGCAGGGGTCCGAGCTTTCTTT. It yields the protein CASSLGAGVRAFF. Full variable domain (rest looked up from reference TRBV7-9 and TRBJ1-1): DTGVSQNPRHKITKRGQNVTFRCDPISEHNRLYWYRQTLGQGPEFLTYFQNEAQLEKSRLLSDRFSAERPKGSFSTLEIQRTEQGDSAMYLCASSLGAGVRAFFGQGTRLTVV.

As to this clone: Other DNA sequences from this sample encode an identical CDR3 as well. This chain connects TRBV28 to TRBJ1-3, with a weak D call TRBD1 (6 bases). Germline V CDR1 and CDR2: MDHEN, SYDVKM. The CDR3 sequence is 14 residues long. V was shortened by 4 bases and J by 2 bases, with 9 bases between the two germline ends. CDR3 bases: TGTGCCAGCAGTTCGCCAGGGGCTGGAAACACCATATATTTT. Amino acid sequence: CASSSPGAGNTIYF.

The chain is built from TRBV19 and TRBJ1-6; weak D call: TRBD1 (6 bases). This CDR3 has 13 amino acids. The V and J ends lost 3 bases and 8 bases respectively, with 8 bases between them. Germline CDR1 and CDR2: LNHDA and SQIVND (reference sequence). The CDR3 DNA follows: TGTGCCAGTAGTATCCCAGGGGATTCACCCCTCCACTTT. Translating gives CASSIPGDSPLHF.

The chain combines TRBV9 with TRBJ1-6; no clear D gene. Germline CDR1 and CDR2: SGDLS and YYNGEE. There are 17 residues in the CDR3. The V and J ends lost 0 bases and 0 bases respectively, with 10 bases between them. The CDR3 sequence is CASSVGPRSSYNSPLHF. The DNA of the CDR3 is TGTGCCAGCAGCGTAGGACCGAGGAGCTCCTATAATTCACCCCTCCACTTT.

This clone was detected once. The gene calls are TRBV7-2 and TRBJ1-2, with 10 bases identical to TRBD1. Trimming at V came to 5 bases and at J to 6 bases, leaving 6 bases not matched to a gene. This CDR3 spans 14 amino acids. Germline V gene data show CDR1 as SGHTA and CDR2 as FQGNSA. CDR3 sequence: CASSAGQGFHGYTF. The CDR3 nucleotides are TGTGCCAGCAGCGCGGGACAGGGGTTCCATGGCTACACCTTC.

The chain uses TRBV5-4 and TRBJ1-2; TRBD1 matches at 8 bases. The CDR3 has 13 amino acids. Trimming took 4 bases from V and 8 from J; bases not matched to a gene: 7. Per the germline V gene, CDR1 is SGHNT and CDR2 is YYREEE (reference sequence). CDR3 in DNA: TGTGCCAGCAGCCCGGACAGGGCATTAGGCTACACCTTC. Encoded protein: CASSPDRALGYTF.

The chain couples TRBV18 to TRBJ1-3, with D unclear. Germline-derived CDR1 and CDR2 are KGHSH and LQKENI. The CDR3 is 12 residues long. The V end lost 4 bases, the J end lost 4 bases, and 5 bases lay between the germline ends. CDR3 in DNA: TGTGCCAGCTCACGAGAGGGAAACACCATATATTTT. Amino acid sequence: CASSREGNTIYF.

The count of this clone is one. This chain connects TRBV7-7 to TRBJ2-1, with TRBD2 as a possible D gene (6 bases). Germline lookup yields CDR1 SSHAT and CDR2 FNYEAQ (reference sequence). V lost 5 bases and J 6 bases, leaving 23 bases between the germline ends. The CDR3 extends over 17 amino acids. The CDR3 DNA reads TGTGCCAGCAGCCCCGGTCTACTAAACGGGAGATCCAATGAGCAGTTCTTC. The encoded protein is CASSPGLLNGRSNEQFF.

The V and J genes are TRBV9 and TRBJ2-1, with 8 nucleotides matching TRBD2. From germline, CDR1 is SGDLS and CDR2 YYNGEE. The CDR3 runs to 16 residues. V lost 0 bases, J lost 4 bases, and 6 bases stayed unmatched. CDR3 DNA: TGTGCCAGCAGCGTAGCCGGGACTAGGGATTACAATGAGCAGTTCTTC. Protein product: CASSVAGTRDYNEQFF.

This chain connects TRBV18 to TRBJ1-2, with D perhaps matching TRBD1 (5 bases). The ends were cut back, 1 base at V and 5 bases at J, with 11 bases in the middle. The germline V gene has CDR1 KGHSH and CDR2 LQKENI. There are 14 residues in the CDR3. The CDR3 DNA reads as TGTGCCAGCTCACCACTAAGTACAGGTTATGGCTACACCTTC. Translated: CASSPLSTGYGYTF.

This chain joins TRBV4-3 and TRBJ1-2; tentatively, D is TRBD1 (6 bases). The V end was cut by 6 bases, the J end by 3 bases, with 17 bases between. The CDR3 spans 15 residues. Germline CDR1 and CDR2: LGHNA and YSLEER. The chain's CDR3 is CASRLHGGSDYGYTF. CDR3 DNA sequence: TGCGCCAGCAGACTCCATGGGGGCTCCGACTATGGCTACACCTTC.

V gene TRBV5-5 combines with J gene TRBJ2-7; 11 bases agree with TRBD2. V lost 3 bases, J lost 2 bases, and 13 bases stayed unmatched. Germline assignment: CDR1 SGHKS and CDR2 YYEKEE (reference sequence). The CDR3 loop spans 18 amino acids. CDR3 in amino acids: CASSSRVAGGINPYEQYF. The CDR3, as DNA: TGTGCCAGCAGCTCACGAGTAGCGGGAGGGATCAACCCCTACGAGCAGTACTTC.

The J gene is TRBJ1-5, the V gene TRBV6-5, with a possible D match to TRBD1 (5 bases). Germline V CDR1 and CDR2: MNHEY, SVGAGI. The CDR3 is made up of 12 amino acids. V was clipped by 6 bases and J by 8 bases, with 11 bases between them. CDR3 sequence reads: CASRGLWEPQHF. CDR3 nucleotides: TGTGCCAGCAGGGGACTGTGGGAGCCCCAGCATTTT.

This clone was found a few times. CDR3 sequence (DNA): TGTGCCAGTAGTATAGCCCGTCGCGGGGGGAGAGAGACCCAGTACTTC. It translates to CASSIARRGGRETQYF. This chain joins TRBV19 and TRBJ2-5; TRBD2 aligns across 8 bases. After removal of 1 base from V and 4 bases from J, the junction contained 8 bases not matched to a gene. CDR1 is LNHDA, CDR2 SQIVND, per germline (reference sequence). This CDR3 region has 16 residues.

The rearrangement uses TRBV5-4 and TRBJ2-7, with 7 bases identical to TRBD2. V dropped 6 bases and J dropped 7; count of bases not matched to a gene: 16. CDR3 size: 15 residues. The germline V gene encodes CDR1 SGHNT and CDR2 YYREEE (reference sequence). The CDR3 DNA is TGTGCCAGCAAACCCCAGAAAGCGGGGAACGGGGAGCAGTACTTC. Translated, it gives CASKPQKAGNGEQYF.

The chain employs TRBV6-2 or TRBV6-3 and TRBJ2-7; 10 nucleotides align to TRBD2. This CDR3 has 19 residues. The V gene end was trimmed by 2 bases and the J gene end by 1 base; junction bases not matched to a gene: 14. Germline V gene data show CDR1 as MNHEY and CDR2 as SVGEGT. CDR3 DNA sequence: TGTGCCAGCAGTTACCGCCCTCCGGGACTAGCGTCGCATTCCTACGAGCAGTACTTC. Protein sequence: CASSYRPPGLASHSYEQYF.

This clone was seen once. The genes are TRBV5-1 and TRBJ2-3, with D unresolved. The CDR3 runs to 16 residues. The V end was cut by 3 bases, the J end by 2 bases, with 16 bases between. Germline CDR1 reads SGHRS; CDR2 reads YFSETQ. The CDR3 DNA is TGCGCCAGCAGCTCTCGGACCCGAGAATCCACAGATACGCAGTATTTT. This sequence encodes CASSSRTRESTDTQYF.

The chain couples TRBV7-8 to TRBJ2-2; TRBD2 agrees at 9 bases. This CDR3 is built from 16 residues. V trimming: 5 bases; J trimming: 8 bases; junction bases outside the gene matches: 12. The germline V gene has CDR1 SGHVS and CDR2 FQNEAQ. CDR3: CASSPGLAMGKGELFF. CDR3 bases: TGTGCCAGCAGCCCCGGACTAGCGATGGGGAAGGGGGAGCTGTTTTTT.

V and J are TRBV4-3 and TRBJ2-6, with D perhaps being TRBD1 or TRBD2 (5 bases each). The germline V gene encodes CDR1 LGHNA and CDR2 YSLEER. Between the trimmed V and J ends, which lost 0 bases and 5 bases, there was a span of 11 bases. The CDR3 contains 16 residues. The CDR3 loop reads CASSQEARGWANVLTF. In nucleotides, the CDR3 is TGCGCCAGCAGCCAAGAAGCCCGGGGCTGGGCCAACGTCCTGACTTTC.